This TCR beta chain was captured by sequencing in a study of T cell responses to AZD1222 COVID-19 vaccine. General observations from the study: Sampled repertoires all dated from after the peak T cell response.

V lost 0 bases and J lost 0, with 7 bases in between. The CDR3 extends over 15 amino acids. The germline gives CDR1 LGHNA, CDR2 YSLEER. Details on this clone: Its antigen is not known.

Data came from immunoSEQ multiplex PCR; TCRdb stores just in-frame clones and leaves some out. Among about 150,000 clones, over 80% were seen once, and the ten largest hold about 9.8%. This TCR was sampled from an adult who received the AZD1222 COVID-19 vaccine. This chain uses TRBV4-3 with TRBJ2-3, with D unresolved. This specimen consisted of peripheral blood, obtained 28 days after the second AZD1222 dose. The chain's CDR3 is CASSQDYASTDTQYF. The CDR3 DNA reads TGCGCCAGCAGCCAAGATTACGCTAGCACAGATACGCAGTATTTT.